Listed here are 23 T cell receptor beta chains from one sample, sequenced in a study of blood T cell repertoires in COVID-19. Profiling relied on immunoSEQ multiplex PCR, and the TCRdb table lists in-frame clones only, not all of them. There are about 160,000 clones in the sample; over 75% occur only once, and 7% to 8% lies in the top ten. The source material was PBMCs or T cells enriched from blood (not recorded which). All receptors come from a woman in her forties or fifties who had recovered from COVID-19.

The J gene is TRBJ1-5, the V gene TRBV7-2; 7 positions match TRBD1. V lost 1 base and J lost 10; bases outside the gene matches: 10. CDR1 and CDR2 (germline): SGHTA, FQGNSA. The CDR3 loop spans 15 amino acids. Here the CDR3 reads CASSLDGRGVSPQHF. CDR3 nucleotides: TGTGCCAGCAGCTTAGACGGCAGGGGGGTAAGTCCCCAGCATTTT.

The chain employs TRBV30 and TRBJ2-2; 8 nucleotides line up with TRBD1. CDR3 length: 15 amino acids. Germline V gene sequence: CDR1 GTSNPN, CDR2 SVGIG (reference sequence). V lost 4 bases, J lost 1 base, and 5 bases stayed unmatched. This chain's CDR3 is CAWTLGTGNTGELFF. The DNA for the CDR3 is TGTGCCTGGACCCTGGGGACAGGGAACACCGGGGAGCTGTTTTTT.

This rearrangement joins TRBV29-1 to TRBJ1-4; TRBD1 matches at 7 bases. The CDR3 spans 12 residues. The ends lost 6 bases at V and 6 bases at J; junction bases unmatched: 4. Germline V gene data show CDR1 as SQVTM and CDR2 as ANQGSEA. CDR3 loop: CSVGQGDEKLFF. CDR3 in DNA: TGCAGCGTGGGGCAGGGGGATGAAAAACTGTTTTTT.

The V call is TRBV30, the J call TRBJ1-2; D might be TRBD1 (5 bases). This CDR3 contains 16 residues. Germline assignment: CDR1 GTSNPN and CDR2 SVGIG (reference sequence). V was cut by 4 bases and J by 2 bases, with 20 bases left in between. The CDR3 here is CAWIPLRGRVNYGYTF. In DNA, the CDR3 is TGTGCCTGGATCCCCCTTAGGGGCAGGGTGAACTATGGCTACACCTTC. The full variable domain, with the rest looked up from reference TRBV30 and TRBJ1-2, is SQTIHQWPATLVQPVGSPLSLECTVEGTSNPNLYWYRQAAGRGLQLLFYSVGIGQISSEVPQNLSASRPQDRQFILSSKKLLLSDSGFYLCAWIPLRGRVNYGYTFGSGTRLTVV.

This clone was recorded a few times. The V gene is TRBV2, the J gene TRBJ2-7, with TRBD2 identical over 11 bases. Losses at the gene ends were 4 bases for V and 5 bases for J; bases not matched to a gene: 4. The V gene's germline CDR1 is SNHLY and CDR2 FYNNEI. The CDR3 has 14 residues. CDR3 loop: CASSGLAGWNEQYF. CDR3 DNA: TGTGCCAGCAGTGGACTAGCGGGGTGGAACGAGCAGTACTTC. Based on the CDR3 plus reference TRBV2 and TRBJ2-7, the full variable domain is EPEVTQTPSHQVTQMGQEVILRCVPISNHLYFYWYRQILGQKVEFLVSFYNNEISEKSEIFDDQFSVERPDGSNFTLKIRSTKLEDSAMYFCASSGLAGWNEQYFGPGTRLTVT.

The chain joins TRBV4-2 to TRBJ2-7; 11 bases fit TRBD2. Germline CDR1 and CDR2: LGHNA and YNFKEQ. J gave up 4 bases and V 0 bases, and 8 bases lay outside the gene matches. The CDR3 length is 17 residues. CDR3 bases: TGTGCCAGCAGCCAAGATGGAGGGACTAGCGGACCATACGAGCAGTACTTC. It encodes CASSQDGGTSGPYEQYF.

This rearrangement joins TRBV9 to TRBJ1-4, with 12 bases aligning to TRBD1. From germline, CDR1 is SGDLS and CDR2 YYNGEE. V lost 4 bases, J lost 7 bases, and 17 bases stayed unmatched. This CDR3 spans 19 amino acids. In DNA, the CDR3 is TGTGCCAGCAGCCTTTTCATGGCCCGGGACAGGGGGCTGCGTGAAAAACTGTTTTTT. Translation: CASSLFMARDRGLREKLFF.

The V gene is TRBV5-4, the J gene TRBJ2-1, with 13 bases lining up with TRBD2. The CDR3 sequence is 19 residues long. Germline lookup yields CDR1 SGHNT and CDR2 YYREEE (reference sequence). Trimming removed 4 bases from V and 6 bases from J; junction bases left unmatched: 16. CDR3 nucleotide sequence: TGTGCCAGCAGCCCCGCCCCAATGGGGACTAGCGGGAAACCCAATGAGCAGTTCTTC. Its protein product is CASSPAPMGTSGKPNEQFF.

The chain recombines TRBV30 with TRBJ1-1; no clear D. Germline CDR1 reads GTSNPN; CDR2 reads SVGIG (reference sequence). The CDR3 spans 12 residues. V was cut by 4 bases and J by 0 bases, with 6 bases left in between. CDR3 sequence: CAWTNMNTEAFF. CDR3 in DNA: TGTGCCTGGACGAACATGAACACTGAAGCTTTCTTT.

In nucleotides, the CDR3 is TGTGCCAGCCTCCCAGGGGGGAACACTGAAGCTTTCTTT. Its protein is CASLPGGNTEAFF. This chain links TRBV12-3 or TRBV12-4 with TRBJ1-1; 7 bases are shared with TRBD1. Trimming cost V 8 bases and J 1 base; bases outside gene matches: 4. This CDR3 has 13 residues.

The sample holds a few counts of this clone. The chain is built from TRBV4-2 and TRBJ2-6, with TRBD2 matching over 7 bases. V shed 4 bases, J shed 2 bases, and the junction held 5 bases outside the gene matches. The CDR3 totals 16 residues. The germline gives CDR1 LGHNA, CDR2 YNFKEQ. The CDR3 DNA reads as TGTGCCAGCAGCCCACTAAGCGGGACTGGGGCCAACGTCCTGACTTTC. It encodes CASSPLSGTGANVLTF.

This chain joins TRBV28 and TRBJ2-1; 11 nucleotides match TRBD2. Trimming cost V 10 bases and J 10 bases; bases outside gene matches: 9. Germline V gene lookup returns CDR1 MDHEN and CDR2 SYDVKM. The CDR3 consists of 13 residues. Here the CDR3 DNA reads TGTGCCACCACAGCCTGGACTAGCGGGGAGCAGTTCTTC. Its translation: CATTAWTSGEQFF.

The chain carries TRBV7-9 and TRBJ2-5; 14 bases are shared with TRBD2. The trim removed 5 bases at V and 1 base at J, leaving 3 bases unmatched. CDR3 length equals 16 residues. Germline-derived CDR1 and CDR2 are SEHNR and FQNEAQ (reference sequence). CDR3: CASSRGTSGSQETQYF. The CDR3 DNA follows: TGTGCCAGCAGCCGTGGGACTAGCGGGAGCCAAGAGACCCAGTACTTC.

This clone appeared once. The chain combines TRBV19 with TRBJ2-7, with unresolved D. This CDR3 is built from 13 residues. The V gene lost 4 bases and the J gene lost 3 bases, with 10 bases spanning the gap. Germline V gene data show CDR1 as LNHDA and CDR2 as SQIVND (reference sequence). CDR3 coding DNA: TGTGCCAGTAGTAGGTCCAGGTTCTACGAGCAGTACTTC. Protein: CASSRSRFYEQYF. Based on the CDR3 plus reference TRBV19 and TRBJ2-7, the full variable domain is DGGITQSPKYLFRKEGQNVTLSCEQNLNHDAMYWYRQDPGQGLRLIYYSQIVNDFQKGDIAEGYSVSREKKESFPLTVTSAQKNPTAFYLCASSRSRFYEQYFGPGTRLTVT.

The chain couples TRBV5-1 to TRBJ1-1; D gene unclear. The CDR3 is 11 residues long. The germline V gene encodes CDR1 SGHRS and CDR2 YFSETQ. Trimming shortened V by 4 bases and J by 2 bases, and 3 bases separated the two germline ends. CDR3 sequence: CASSINTEAFF. CDR3 DNA: TGCGCCAGCAGCATAAACACTGAAGCTTTCTTT. Variable domain in full (rest from reference TRBV5-1 and TRBJ1-1): KAGVTQTPRYLIKTRGQQVTLSCSPISGHRSVSWYQQTPGQGLQFLFEYFSETQRNKGNFPGRFSGRQFSNSRSEMNVSTLELGDSALYLCASSINTEAFFGQGTRLTVV.

V usage is TRBV10-1 and J usage is TRBJ2-3; TRBD2 matches 7 bases. The CDR3 contains 14 residues. V shed 6 bases and J 5 bases; nucleotides not matched to a gene: 8. Germline V gene data show CDR1 as WNHNN and CDR2 as SYGVQD (reference sequence). CDR3 loop: CASSPSGAGDTQYF. The CDR3 region has the DNA TGCGCCAGCAGCCCTAGCGGAGCGGGAGATACGCAGTATTTT.

This rearrangement joins TRBV3-1 (or the pseudogene TRBV3-2) to TRBJ1-6, with D tentatively TRBD1 (6 bases). V was cut by 4 bases and J by 5 bases, with 9 bases left in between. The V gene's germline CDR1 is LGHDT and CDR2 YNNKEL (reference sequence). The CDR3 is 14 amino acids. The CDR3 sequence is CASSLQGNNSPLHF. CDR3 DNA: TGTGCCAGCAGCCTACAGGGAAATAATTCACCCCTCCACTTT.

J is TRBJ2-4 and V is TRBV6-6, with 8 bases that match TRBD1. CDR1 is MNHNY and CDR2 is SVGAGI in the germline V gene (reference sequence). The V and J ends lost 8 bases and 2 bases, in that order; junction bases with no gene match: 8. This CDR3 contains 15 residues. The CDR3 region has the DNA TGTGCCAGCGGTAGTTCAGGGGGCTCCAAAAACATTCAGTACTTC. Translation: CASGSSGGSKNIQYF.

V gene TRBV7-9 combines with J gene TRBJ2-5; D is unresolved. V was cut by 5 bases and J by 2 bases, with 3 bases left in between. Germline loops: CDR1 SEHNR, CDR2 FQNEAQ (reference sequence). The CDR3 length is 11 residues. This CDR3 reads CASSVQETQYF. The CDR3 nucleotides read TGTGCCAGCAGCGTACAAGAGACCCAGTACTTC.

The V gene is TRBV27, the J gene TRBJ2-1, with a possible D match to TRBD1 (5 bases). This CDR3 has 16 residues. Germline V CDR1 and CDR2: MNHEY, SMNVEV (reference sequence). Trimming left V 5 bases short and J 3 bases short, with 17 bases between. CDR3 nucleotides: TGTGCCAGCAGTCCAGTTGGATGGGGCGGCTACAATGAGCAGTTCTTC. Its translation: CASSPVGWGGYNEQFF.

V gene TRBV28 combines with J gene TRBJ1-2, with 9 bases lining up with TRBD1. CDR1 is MDHEN and CDR2 is SYDVKM in the germline V gene. Trimming removed 5 bases from V and 9 bases from J; junction bases left unmatched: 10. This CDR3 has 14 amino acids. The CDR3 region is CASSPQDRGNSYTF. The CDR3 DNA is TGTGCCAGCAGTCCGCAGGACAGGGGAAATAGCTACACCTTC.

The genes are TRBV7-8 and TRBJ1-1; D not resolved. The CDR3 contains 17 residues. The germline CDR1 and CDR2 sequences are SGHVS and FQNEAQ. Trimming stripped 5 bases from V and 12 bases from J, with 31 bases between. As DNA, the CDR3 is TGTGCCAGCAGCCCGATCAGTGGGCCGGATGGGTTAAGGCGATCTTTCTTT. This sequence encodes CASSPISGPDGLRRSFF.

This chain joins TRBV18 and TRBJ2-7; D is perhaps TRBD2 (6 bases). This CDR3 is built from 13 residues. CDR1 and CDR2 from the germline V gene are KGHSH and LQKENI. Trimming cost V 3 bases and J 3 bases, with 9 bases left between them. The CDR3 DNA reads TGTGCCAGCTCACCGGGGGGAGACTACGAGCAGTACTTC. Its translation: CASSPGGDYEQYF.